This TCR beta chain was recorded in a study of blood T cell repertoires in COVID-19. For the study at large: Samples of COVID-19 (acute and convalescent) were obtained from the United States, Italy and Spain. T cells, B-cell-depleted T cells, or PBMCs supplied cDNA or gDNA.

As originally analysed: Amplification from reference gene primers served as the basis for estimated nucleated cell counts. Assay used: immunoSEQ multiplex PCR; TCRdb lists only in-frame clones, some missing. V and J calls and clone size are those listed in that table; D and trimming were worked out from the DNA. The profile covers about 180,000 clones, with roughly 87% appearing a single time and 1.5% to 2% taken by the ten largest. The germline gives CDR1 SGHNT, CDR2 YYREEE (reference sequence). This CDR3 spans 17 amino acids. V lost 3 bases and J lost 4; bases outside the gene matches: 7. The sequence derives from a man younger than 35 who had recovered from COVID-19. Input material: peripheral blood. The chain couples TRBV5-4 to TRBJ2-2; 12 bases are shared with TRBD2. In DNA, the CDR3 is TGTGCCAGCAGCTCCCGGACTAGCGGGGTCAGCACCGGGGAGCTGTTTTTT. Translation: CASSSRTSGVSTGELFF.